These T cell receptor beta chains were read from a single sample in a study of naive and memory T cell subsets. TCRdb used MiXCR to reprocess the UMI-ligation and nested PCR reads, holding one entry per CDR3 protein. The table shows about 90,000 distinct CDR3 sequences, with 7% occurring only once. The source material was central memory CD4+ T cells from blood. The receptors here all came from a human donor in good health. CDR3s include the opening cysteine and the closing phenylalanine or tryptophan.

TRBV7-3 | CASSLNPGGTEAFF
TRBV6-5 | CASSSRSSGANVLTF
TRBV7-2 | CASSLQGYNSPLHF
TRBV6-5 | CATQGGEDTEAFF
TRBV2 | CASSSPGPFGADTQYF
TRBV20-1 | CSASLAGQPQHF
TRBV5-5 | CASSTGQGNNEQFF
TRBV6-5 | CASSKQGITEAFF
TRBV4-3 | CASSRRVMSYNEQFF
TRBV5-1 | CASSPERGNEQFF
TRBV5-1 | CASKSGPTSYEQYF
TRBV7-2 | CASGSTDPIGTEAFF
TRBV5-3 | CARSLSAGTGRSTNEKLFF
TRBV12-3/TRBV12-4 | CASSPWGTVSVYGYTF
TRBV19 | CASSIMEGTNTEAFF
TRBV20-1 | CSARDRGTDPYEQYF
TRBV20-1 | CSLLGHRNTDTQYF